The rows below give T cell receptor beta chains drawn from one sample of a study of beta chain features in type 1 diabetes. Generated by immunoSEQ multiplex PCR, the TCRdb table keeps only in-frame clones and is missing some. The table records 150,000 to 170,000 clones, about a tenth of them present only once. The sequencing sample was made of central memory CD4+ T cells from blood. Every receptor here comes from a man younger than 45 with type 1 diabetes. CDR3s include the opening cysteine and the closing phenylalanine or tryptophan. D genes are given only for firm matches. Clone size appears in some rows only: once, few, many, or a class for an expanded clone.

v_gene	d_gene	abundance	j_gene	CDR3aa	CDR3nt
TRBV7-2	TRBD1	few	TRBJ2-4	CASSLRTGLTKNIQYF	TGTGCCAGCAGCCTGAGGACAGGGCTGACCAAAAACATTCAGTACTTC
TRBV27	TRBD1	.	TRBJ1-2	CASSGRQGAYGYTF	TGTGCCAGCAGCGGTCGGCAGGGGGCGTATGGCTACACCTTC
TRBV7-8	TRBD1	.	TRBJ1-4	CASSEGGEKLFF	TGTGCCAGCAGCGAAGGGGGCGAAAAACTGTTTTTT
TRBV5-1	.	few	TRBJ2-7	CASSLGLTRSYEQYF	TGCGCCAGCAGCTTGGGACTAACTCGGTCCTACGAGCAGTACTTC
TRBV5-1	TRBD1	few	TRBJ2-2	CASSFRQGDTGELFF	TGCGCCAGCAGCTTTAGACAGGGAGACACCGGGGAGCTGTTTTTT
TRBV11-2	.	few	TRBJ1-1	CASSLLDWNAEAFF	TGTGCCAGCAGCTTACTAGATTGGAACGCTGAAGCTTTCTTT
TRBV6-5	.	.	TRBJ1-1	CASSYSRSGDTEAFF	TGTGCCAGCAGTTACTCTAGATCAGGGGACACTGAAGCTTTCTTT
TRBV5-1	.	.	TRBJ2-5	CASSLGTAQETQYF	TGCGCCAGCAGCTTGGGGACAGCTCAAGAGACCCAGTACTTC
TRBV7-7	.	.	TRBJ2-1	CASSLGAGGYEQFF	TGTGCTAGCAGCTTAGGGGCCGGCGGGTATGAGCAGTTCTTC
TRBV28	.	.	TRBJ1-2	CASRTRNFYGYTF	TGTGCCAGCAGGACACGGAATTTCTATGGCTACACCTTC
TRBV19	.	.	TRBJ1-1	CASSKGVRGNTEAFF	TGTGCCAGTAGTAAGGGGGTCCGAGGGAACACTGAAGCTTTCTTT
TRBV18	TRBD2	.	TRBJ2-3	CASSPPSGSGGTDTQYF	TGTGCCAGCTCACCTCCTAGCGGGAGCGGAGGCACAGATACGCAGTATTTT
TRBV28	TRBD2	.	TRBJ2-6	CASSGRGSGTGDKANVLTF	TGTGCCAGCAGTGGACGGGGTAGCGGGACCGGGGATAAGGCCAACGTCCTGACTTTC
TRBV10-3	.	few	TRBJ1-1	CAISGELTEAFF	TGTGCCATCAGTGGGGAGCTCACTGAAGCTTTCTTT
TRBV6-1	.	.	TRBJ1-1	CASSRGQNTEAFF	TGTGCCAGCAGTCGCGGACAGAACACTGAAGCTTTCTTT
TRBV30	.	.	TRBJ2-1	CAWSRGNRYNEQFF	TGTGCCTGGAGTCGGGGGAATCGATACAATGAGCAGTTCTTC
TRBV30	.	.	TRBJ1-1	CAWSASSDTEAFF	TGTGCCTGGAGTGCCTCGAGCGACACTGAAGCTTTCTTT
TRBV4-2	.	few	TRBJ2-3	CASSQWGGGKTDTQYF	TGTGCCAGCAGCCAATGGGGAGGCGGGAAAACAGATACGCAGTATTTT
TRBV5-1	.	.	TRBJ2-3	CASSLGLAFTDTQYF	TGCGCCAGCAGCTTGGGCCTAGCGTTCACAGATACGCAGTATTTT
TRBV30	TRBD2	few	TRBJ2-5	CAWSDSGRAWETQYF	TGTGCCTGGAGTGATAGCGGGAGGGCCTGGGAGACCCAGTACTTC
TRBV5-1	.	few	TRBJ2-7	CASSSADFSYEQYF	TGCGCCAGCAGCTCGGCGGACTTCTCCTACGAGCAGTACTTC
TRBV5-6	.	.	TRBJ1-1	CASSLHRNTEAFF	TGTGCCAGCAGCTTGCACAGGAACACTGAAGCTTTCTTT
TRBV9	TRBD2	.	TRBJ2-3	CASSVALAGGPTDTQYF	TGTGCCAGCAGCGTAGCTCTAGCGGGAGGGCCCACAGATACGCAGTATTTT
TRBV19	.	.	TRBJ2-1	CASSIRRVNEQFF	TGTGCCAGTAGTATAAGGCGGGTCAATGAGCAGTTCTTC
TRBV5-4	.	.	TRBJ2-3	CASSLGSASTDTQYF	TGTGCCAGCAGCTTGGGGAGTGCGAGTACAGATACGCAGTATTTT
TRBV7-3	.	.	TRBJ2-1	CASSIAFSSYNEQFF	TGTGCCAGCAGCATAGCGTTTAGCTCCTACAATGAGCAGTTCTTC
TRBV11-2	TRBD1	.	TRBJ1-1	CASSLETGNGAFF	TGTGCCAGCAGCTTAGAGACAGGGAACGGAGCTTTCTTT
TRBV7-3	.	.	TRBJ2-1	CASSLAAGNNEQFF	TGTGCCAGCAGCTTAGCGGCGGGGAACAATGAGCAGTTCTTC
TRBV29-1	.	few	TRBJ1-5	CSVSRGGIQPQHF	TGCAGCGTTAGTCGAGGGGGTATCCAGCCCCAGCATTTT
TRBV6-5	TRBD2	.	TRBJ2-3	CASSYQGLAGSDTQYF	TGTGCCAGCAGTTATCAAGGGCTAGCGGGATCGGATACGCAGTATTTT
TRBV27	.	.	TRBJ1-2	CASSPQGRYGYTF	TGTGCCAGCAGCCCGCAGGGGCGGTATGGCTACACCTTC
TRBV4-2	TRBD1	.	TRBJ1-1	CASSQELRGDRGRTEAFF	TGTGCCAGCAGCCAAGAATTGAGAGGGGACAGGGGGAGGACTGAAGCTTTCTTT
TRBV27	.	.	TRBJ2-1	CASRASSSDEQFF	TGTGCCAGCAGAGCCTCTAGCTCTGATGAGCAGTTCTTC
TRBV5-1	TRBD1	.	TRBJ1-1	CASSSVTGTGGMAFF	TGCGCCAGCAGCTCGGTAACCGGGACAGGGGGTATGGCTTTCTTT
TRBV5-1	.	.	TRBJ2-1	CASSLNGVGLGDEQFF	TGCGCCAGCAGCTTGAACGGCGTAGGACTGGGCGATGAGCAGTTCTTC
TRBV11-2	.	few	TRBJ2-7	CASSPFGGEQYF	TGTGCCAGCAGCCCCTTCGGTGGCGAGCAGTACTTC
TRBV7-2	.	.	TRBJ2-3	CASRGGRDPLGTQYF	TGTGCCAGCAGGGGGGGTCGAGACCCACTTGGTACGCAGTATTTT
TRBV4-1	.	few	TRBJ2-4	CASSQDSGAVAKNIQYF	TGCGCCAGCAGCCAAGATTCGGGAGCCGTAGCCAAAAACATTCAGTACTTC
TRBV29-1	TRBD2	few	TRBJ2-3	CSMNAGGADTQYF	TGCAGCATGAATGCGGGAGGGGCAGATACGCAGTATTTT
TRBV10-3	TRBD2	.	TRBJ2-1	CAISEGLAGGSYEQFF	TGTGCCATCAGTGAGGGACTAGCGGGAGGTAGCTATGAGCAGTTCTTC
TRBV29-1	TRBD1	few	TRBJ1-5	CSASSQGGGQPQHF	TGCAGCGCATCCTCACAGGGGGGTGGTCAGCCCCAGCATTTT
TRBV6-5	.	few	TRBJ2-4	CASSYGVGSKNIQYF	TGTGCCAGCAGTTACGGTGTGGGCAGTAAAAACATTCAGTACTTC
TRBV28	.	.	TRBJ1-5	CASMGGSAGNQPQHF	TGTGCCAGCATGGGGGGGTCCGCTGGCAATCAGCCCCAGCATTTT
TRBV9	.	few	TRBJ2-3	CASSTWTSSTDTQYF	TGTGCCAGCAGCACTTGGACAAGCAGCACAGATACGCAGTATTTT
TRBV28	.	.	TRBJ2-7	CASSLSRLPYEQYF	TGTGCCAGCAGTTTATCCCGACTGCCCTACGAGCAGTACTTC
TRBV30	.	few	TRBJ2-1	CAWSSYSHEQFF	TGTGCCTGGAGTTCTTATAGCCATGAGCAGTTCTTC
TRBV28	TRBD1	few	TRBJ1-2	CASSGQEGWSYTF	TGTGCCAGCAGTGGACAGGAAGGCTGGAGCTACACCTTC
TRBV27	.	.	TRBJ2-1	CASRRTGSYNEQFF	TGTGCCAGCAGACGAACGGGGTCCTACAATGAGCAGTTCTTC
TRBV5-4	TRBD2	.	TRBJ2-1	CASSWGLADYNEQFF	TGTGCCAGCAGCTGGGGACTAGCGGATTACAATGAGCAGTTCTTC
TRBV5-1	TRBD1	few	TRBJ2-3	CASSLGDRGKTDTQYF	TGCGCCAGCAGCTTGGGGGACAGGGGGAAGACAGATACGCAGTATTTT
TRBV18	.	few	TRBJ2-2	CASSPITRATGELFF	TGTGCCAGCTCACCTATAACCAGGGCTACCGGGGAGCTGTTTTTT
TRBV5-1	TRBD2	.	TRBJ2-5	CASSVVGTSGSETQYF	TGCGCCAGCAGCGTAGTCGGGACTAGCGGGTCAGAGACCCAGTACTTC
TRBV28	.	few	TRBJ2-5	CASTTGIFNGETQYF	TGTGCCAGCACCACCGGGATTTTCAACGGAGAGACCCAGTACTTC
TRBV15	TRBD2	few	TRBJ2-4	CATSREGGEAAGTKNIQYF	TGTGCCACCAGCAGAGAGGGGGGGGAAGCGGCTGGGACCAAAAACATTCAGTACTTC
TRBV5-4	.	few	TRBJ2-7	CASSLRTGREQYF	TGTGCCAGCAGCTTGAGAACAGGGCGCGAGCAGTACTTC